This T cell receptor beta chain was profiled in a study of Ad26.COV2.S vaccination and SARS-CoV-2 variants. Treatment indicated: over 15 received Ad26.COV2.S at low or high dose, single or two shots; 5 received placebo; per-sample allocation not given. Samples came from day 63 after the first vaccine or placebo injection. The protocol was immunoSEQ multiplex PCR, while the TCRdb copy is restricted to in-frame clones and leaves out a portion. The profile shows around 450,000 clones, less than 95% of them singletons. The source was peripheral blood, collected in a trial of Ad26.COV2.S vaccine versus placebo. This receptor was taken from a person aged 18 to 65 who received the Ad26.COV2.S COVID-19 vaccine or a placebo.

DNA for the CDR3: TGTGCCAGCAGTCCGGGACCAGGACCAGAGACCCAGTACTTC. As protein: CASSPGPGPETQYF. The rearrangement links TRBV6-5 to TRBJ2-5, with D possibly called TRBD1 or TRBD2 (5 bases each). The CDR3 runs to 14 residues. The germline gives CDR1 MNHEY, CDR2 SVGAGI. V lost 5 bases, J lost 4 bases, and 14 bases lay in between.